A selection of T cell receptor beta chains follows, all from one sample in a study of shared clonotypes between healthy human individuals. The protocol was immunoSEQ multiplex PCR, while the TCRdb copy is restricted to in-frame clones and leaves out a portion. The data hold about 1 million clones, with approximately 70% observed a single time. Sequenced input: memory CD4+ T cells sorted from blood. The receptors here all came from a man aged 18 to 35 in good health. CDR3s include the opening cysteine and the closing phenylalanine or tryptophan. The order of the fields is J gene, D gene, V gene, CDR3 length, clone size, CDR3 DNA, CDR3 protein. The D gene is left open where the match is weak. The size entry is marked missing in some rows and otherwise reads once, few, many or a size class.

TRBJ1-2,TRBD1,TRBV5-1,15,NA,TGCGCCAGCAGCTATGGGACAGGCACTAACTATGGCTACACCTTC,CASSYGTGTNYGYTF
TRBJ1-2,NA,TRBV28,12,NA,TGTGCCAGCAGATCACCTCCCTATGGCTACACCTTC,CASRSPPYGYTF
TRBJ1-4,NA,TRBV5-1,15,NA,TGCGCCAGCAGCTTGGAGGCAGGGCGGAATGAAAAACTGTTTTTT,CASSLEAGRNEKLFF
TRBJ1-6,NA,TRBV30,15,NA,TGTGCCTGGATTATCCGGGACGGCGGTAATTCACCCCTCCACTTT,CAWIIRDGGNSPLHF
TRBJ2-2,TRBD1,TRBV5-4,16,NA,TGTGCCAGCAGCCTAAGGACAGGGCTCAACACCGGGGAGCTGTTTTTT,CASSLRTGLNTGELFF
TRBJ2-1,TRBD2,TRBV15,19,NA,TGTGCCACCAGCAGAGAGAGACTAGCGGGGGGGATGACCTACAATGAGCAGTTCTTC,CATSRERLAGGMTYNEQFF
TRBJ2-7,TRBD1,TRBV28,14,NA,TGTGCCAGCAGCACCCGACAGGGATTTTACGAGCAGTACTTC,CASSTRQGFYEQYF
TRBJ2-7,TRBD1,TRBV2,14,NA,TGTGCCAGCAGTCGGGACAGGGGGCCATACGAGCAGTACTTC,CASSRDRGPYEQYF
TRBJ2-7,NA,TRBV2,14,NA,TGTGCCAGCAGCGCGACGAGGAGCTCCTACGAGCAGTACTTC,CASSATRSSYEQYF
TRBJ2-2,NA,TRBV10-1,15,many,TGCGCCAGCAGTGAGAAGCGGGCGAACACCGGGGAGCTGTTTTTT,CASSEKRANTGELFF
TRBJ1-2,NA,TRBV27,13,NA,TGTGCCAGCAGTTTACGGGGGAACTATGGCTACACCTTC,CASSLRGNYGYTF
TRBJ1-2,NA,TRBV2,14,NA,TGTGCCAGCAGCCTCCGGACAGAGAACTATGGCTACACCTTC,CASSLRTENYGYTF
TRBJ2-2,NA,TRBV11-2,14,once,TGTGCCAGCAGCATCGGACTGTTCTCCGGGGAGCTGTTTTTT,CASSIGLFSGELFF
TRBJ2-3,TRBD1,TRBV2,15,NA,TGTGCCAGCAGTGAAGCGCTACAGGGGGCAAATACGCAGTATTTT,CASSEALQGANTQYF
TRBJ2-7,TRBD1,TRBV5-4,13,NA,TGTGCCAGCAGCAGGGACAGTTTCTACGAGCAGTACTTC,CASSRDSFYEQYF
TRBJ1-5,TRBD1,TRBV5-6,17,NA,TGTGCCAGCAGCTTGCGTCAGGGGGCCGGAGGCAATCAGCCCCAGCATTTT,CASSLRQGAGGNQPQHF
TRBJ2-2,TRBD1,TRBV5-1,16,NA,TGCGCCAGCAGCTTGGCCAGGGGGCATAACACCGGGGAGCTGTTTTTT,CASSLARGHNTGELFF
TRBJ2-1,NA,TRBV19,14,many,TGTGCCAGTAGTACGACAAGAAGCTACAATGAGCAGTTCTTC,CASSTTRSYNEQFF
TRBJ1-5,NA,TRBV7-2,13,NA,TGTGCCAGCAGCTTCAGGGATAGTCAGCCCCAGCATTTT,CASSFRDSQPQHF
TRBJ2-7,TRBD1,TRBV30,16,NA,TGTGCCTGGAGTGTGTTGAGGGGACAGGGGGCCTACGAGCAGTACTTC,CAWSVLRGQGAYEQYF
TRBJ2-3,TRBD1,TRBV5-1,15,NA,TGCGCCAGCAGCTTGGAACAGGGGAAGGCAGATACGCAGTATTTT,CASSLEQGKADTQYF
TRBJ2-3,TRBD2,TRBV2,14,few,TGTGCCAGCAGTTGGAGCGGGAGGGGCGATACGCAGTATTTT,CASSWSGRGDTQYF
TRBJ1-2,TRBD1,TRBV6-1,15,NA,TGTGCCAGCAGTGTCATAGACAGGGGGCTGGGGGGCTACACCTTC,CASSVIDRGLGGYTF
TRBJ2-7,TRBD2,TRBV5-1,15,NA,TGCGCCAGCAGCTTGGCGGTGGGAGGGCTATCCGAGCAGTACTTC,CASSLAVGGLSEQYF
TRBJ2-1,NA,TRBV7-2,14,few,TGTGCCAGCAGCCCGGGACCTGATAGTGGTGAGCAGTTCTTC,CASSPGPDSGEQFF
TRBJ1-2,TRBD1,TRBV2,14,NA,TGTGCCAGCAGTGCCTACAGGGGGCAGGATGGCTACACCTTC,CASSAYRGQDGYTF
TRBJ1-4,NA,TRBV9,14,NA,TGTGCCAGCAGCGTCGAAGGTCTAAATGAAAAACTGTTTTTT,CASSVEGLNEKLFF
TRBJ2-1,NA,TRBV7-2,19,NA,TGTGCCAGCAGCCGTATTCAAGCGGGCTCATCGAGCTCCTACAATGAGCAGTTCTTC,CASSRIQAGSSSSYNEQFF
TRBJ1-5,NA,TRBV18,14,once,TGTGCCAGCTCATCTCTGGGGGGCAATCAGCCCCAGCATTTT,CASSSLGGNQPQHF
TRBJ2-3,NA,TRBV5-1,16,NA,TGCGCCAGCAGCTTGGACCTAGCGCCTTCTGGAGATACGCAGTATTTT,CASSLDLAPSGDTQYF
TRBJ2-7,NA,TRBV18,13,once,TGTGCCAGCTCATGGGGTGTCTCCTACGAGCAGTACTTC,CASSWGVSYEQYF
TRBJ2-3,TRBD2,TRBV6-5,13,NA,TGTGCCAGTAGCGGGAGCCTAGGATATACGCAGTATTTT,CASSGSLGYTQYF
TRBJ1-3,NA,TRBV7-2,14,NA,TGTGCCAGCAGCTTAAAGGGCGGTGGAAACACCATATATTTT,CASSLKGGGNTIYF
TRBJ2-7,NA,TRBV30,16,NA,TGTGCCTGGAGTGTAAAACAGGGAAGTTTGTCCTACGAGCAGTACTTC,CAWSVKQGSLSYEQYF
TRBJ1-5,NA,TRBV29-1,14,NA,TGCAGCGTTAGAGTTACGGATAGCAATCAGCCCCAGCATTTT,CSVRVTDSNQPQHF
TRBJ1-5,TRBD1,TRBV19,14,NA,TGTGCCAGTAGCCCGACAGGGCCTTATCAGCCCCAGCATTTT,CASSPTGPYQPQHF
TRBJ2-3,NA,TRBV7-9,11,NA,TGTGCCAGCAGCCACGGAGATACGCAGTATTTT,CASSHGDTQYF
TRBJ1-2,NA,TRBV9,16,NA,TGTGCCAGCAGCGTAGGTGGGTCTCCAGCTAACTATGGCTACACCTTC,CASSVGGSPANYGYTF
TRBJ2-7,NA,TRBV4-1,15,NA,TGCGCCAGCACCTCATCGACGACCAGCTCCTACGAGCAGTACTTC,CASTSSTTSSYEQYF
TRBJ2-2,TRBD2,TRBV7-6,15,NA,TGTGCCAGCAGTCTGGATACGGGGGGCACCGGGGAGCTGTTTTTT,CASSLDTGGTGELFF
TRBJ2-7,NA,TRBV5-1,12,NA,TGCGCCAGCCGGAAAGGGCCCTACGAGCAGTACTTC,CASRKGPYEQYF